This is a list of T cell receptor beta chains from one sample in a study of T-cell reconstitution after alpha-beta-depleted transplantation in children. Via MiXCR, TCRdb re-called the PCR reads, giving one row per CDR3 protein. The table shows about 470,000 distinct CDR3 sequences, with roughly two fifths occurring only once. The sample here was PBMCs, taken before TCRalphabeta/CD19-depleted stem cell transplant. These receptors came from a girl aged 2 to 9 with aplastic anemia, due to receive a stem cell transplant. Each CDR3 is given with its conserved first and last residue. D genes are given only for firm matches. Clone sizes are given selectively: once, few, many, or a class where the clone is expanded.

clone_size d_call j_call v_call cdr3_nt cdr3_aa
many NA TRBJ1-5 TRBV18 TGTGCCAGCTCACCAGGGGCTTGGCCCCAGCATTTT CASSPGAWPQHF
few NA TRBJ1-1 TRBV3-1 TGTGCCAGCCTAGGGACACTCACTGAAGCTTTCTTT CASLGTLTEAFF
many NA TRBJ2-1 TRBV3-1 TGTGCCAGCAGCCATAATTCGAGGGAACATGAGCAGTTCTTC CASSHNSREHEQFF
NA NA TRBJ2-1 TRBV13 TGTGCCAGCAGCCCTTCGAGGGGCCATGAGCAGTTCTTC CASSPSRGHEQFF
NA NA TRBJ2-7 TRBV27 TGTGCCAGCAGCCCATCTGGGGGGGCCTTGGGGGAGCAGTACTTC CASSPSGGALGEQYF
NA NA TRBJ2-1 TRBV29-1 TGCAGCGTAATTGACAATGAGCAGTTCTTC CSVIDNEQFF
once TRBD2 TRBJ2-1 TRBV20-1 TGCAGTGCTAGAGGACTAGCGGGAGTCCCCTACAATGAGCAGTTCTTC CSARGLAGVPYNEQFF
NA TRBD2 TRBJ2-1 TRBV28 TGTGCCAGCAGTCCGCCCTCTGGACTAGCGGGAGTGAACAATGAGCAGTTCTTC CASSPPSGLAGVNNEQFF
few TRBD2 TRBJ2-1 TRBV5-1 TGCGCCAGCAGCTACGGACTAGCCTACAATGAGCAGTTCTTC CASSYGLAYNEQFF
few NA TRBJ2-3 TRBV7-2 TGTGCCAGCAGCTCCCAACTAACAGATACGCAGTATTTT CASSSQLTDTQYF
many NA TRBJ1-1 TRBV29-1 TGCAGCATTGGACAGAACACTGAAGCTTTCTTT CSIGQNTEAFF
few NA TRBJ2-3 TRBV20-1 TGCAGTGCTAGAGATCCAGGGGGGAGCACAGATACGCAGTATTTT CSARDPGGSTDTQYF
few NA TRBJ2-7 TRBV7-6 TGTGCCCGTCACGGGCAGCCTCTTTACGAGCAGTACTTC CARHGQPLYEQYF
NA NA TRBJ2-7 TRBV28 TGTGCCAGCAGTTACAAGGCCTACGAGCAGTACTTC CASSYKAYEQYF
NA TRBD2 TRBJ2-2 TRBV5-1 TGCGCCAGCAGCTTAAGCGGGAGAACCCGGGACACCGGGGAGCTGTTTTTT CASSLSGRTRDTGELFF
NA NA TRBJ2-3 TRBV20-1 TGCAGTGCCAGCCGGGCGGCTATCCGAAGCACAGATACGCAGTATTTT CSASRAAIRSTDTQYF
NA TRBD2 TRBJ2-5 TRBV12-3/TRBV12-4 TGTGCCAGCAGCCCTAGGACTAGCGATGAGACCCAGTACTTC CASSPRTSDETQYF
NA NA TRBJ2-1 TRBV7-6 TGTGCCAGCAGAACCCCGTTCGCGGGCCAAAACAATGAGCAGTTCTTC CASRTPFAGQNNEQFF
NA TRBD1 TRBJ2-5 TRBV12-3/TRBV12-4 TGTGCCAGCAGTCGGACAGGGGTGGAAGAGACCCAGTACTTC CASSRTGVEETQYF
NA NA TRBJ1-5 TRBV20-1 TGCAGTGCTCAGGAACGGGAGGGCCATCAGCCCCAGCATTTT CSAQEREGHQPQHF
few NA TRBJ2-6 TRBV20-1 TGCAGTGCTAGCCCCAGGGGTATATCGTGGGCCAACGTCCTGACTTTC CSASPRGISWANVLTF
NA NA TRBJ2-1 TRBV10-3 TGTGCCATCAGTGACGAGCGACCCAATGAGCAGTTCTTC CAISDERPNEQFF
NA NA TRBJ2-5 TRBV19 TGTGCCAGTAGTATGTCCCTCCAAGAGACCCAGTACTTC CASSMSLQETQYF
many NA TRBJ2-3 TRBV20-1 TGCAGTGCTCTATCCGGGCCCTCAGATACGCAGTATTTT CSALSGPSDTQYF
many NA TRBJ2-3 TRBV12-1 TGTGCCAGCAGCTTTTCGAAGCGGGAGGGAGAAGATACGCAGTATTTT CASSFSKREGEDTQYF
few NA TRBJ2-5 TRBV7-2 TGTGCCAGCAGCCCCGGGGACTTCATGGGTCAAGAGACCCAGTACTTC CASSPGDFMGQETQYF
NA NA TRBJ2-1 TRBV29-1 TGCAGCGTTGATTTCGAGTACAATGAGCAGTTCTTC CSVDFEYNEQFF
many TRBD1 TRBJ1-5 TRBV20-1 TGCAGTGGGACAGGGGGCCTTTATCAGCCCCAGCATTTT CSGTGGLYQPQHF
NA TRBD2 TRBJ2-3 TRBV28 TGTGCCAGCAGTATGGGGGACAGCGGACTAGCGGGAGACACAGATACGCAGTATTTT CASSMGDSGLAGDTDTQYF
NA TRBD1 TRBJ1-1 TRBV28 TGTGCCAGCAGTTTGGGCAGGGGGCGAGGGAACACTGAAGCTTTCTTT CASSLGRGRGNTEAFF
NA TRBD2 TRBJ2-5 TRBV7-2 TGTGCCAGCAGCTTAGGCGGGACTAGCGGGAGTCCGGAGACCCAGTACTTC CASSLGGTSGSPETQYF
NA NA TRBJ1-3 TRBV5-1 TGCGCCAGCAGCTCTCTTTTGGAGGGACCATCTGGAAACACCATATATTTT CASSSLLEGPSGNTIYF
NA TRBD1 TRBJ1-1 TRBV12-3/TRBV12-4 TGTGCCAGCAGTTTCCGGACAGGGCACAACACTGAAGCTTTCTTT CASSFRTGHNTEAFF